The source of this T cell receptor (beta chain) is a study of blood T cell repertoires in COVID-19. Study summary: COVID-19 samples collected from the United States, Italy and Spain covered acute and convalescent phases.

The CDR3 length is 14 residues. Trimming stripped 4 bases from V and 2 bases from J, with 12 bases between. CDR1 SGHTA and CDR2 FQGNSA come from the germline V gene. Method: immunoSEQ multiplex PCR; TCRdb's copy keeps in-frame clones and lacks some. The sample holds approximately 310,000 clones, about 85% seen once. The V and J genes are TRBV7-2 and TRBJ2-7, with TRBD2 as a possible D gene (6 bases). Sequencing was done on a sample of PBMCs or T cells enriched from blood (not recorded which). This receptor was obtained from a woman aged 30 to 39 who had been exposed to COVID-19. CDR3 bases: TGTGCCAGCAGCTCGGGACTGGCCCCCTACGAGCAGTACTTC. Encoded protein: CASSSGLAPYEQYF.